This T cell receptor beta chain appears in the sequencing data of a study of CD4 T cell repertoires in COVID-19 (dated by TCRdb to about 2021). Describing the broader study: To analyze cross-reactivity, CFSE-low cells were expanded with IL-2 for approximately 9 days and then labeled again and restimulated with spike proteins from other coronaviruses. The study characterized naturally processed CD4+ T cell responses to SARS-CoV-2 spike and nucleoprotein in COVID-19-recovered individuals, using TCR Vbeta sequencing to assess clonal composition. In a few recovered individuals, the TCR Vbeta repertoire of SARS-CoV-2-reactive T cells was analyzed at the subset level.

What this sample's time point label stands for: sample from a COVID-19-recovered individual after infection. Donors were patients who had recovered from mild-to-severe COVID-19. Memory T cell samples that were not cultured were sequenced immediately after ex vivo isolation. CD4+ total memory, central memory, effector memory and circulating T follicular helper cells were isolated from peripheral blood mononuclear cells. Trimming removed 5 bases from V and 4 bases from J; the gene matches leave 9 bases unexplained. The germline V gene provides CDR1 SGHAT and CDR2 FQNNGV. Measured from the cysteine to the phenylalanine, the CDR3 is 15 residues long. This entry keeps only the CDR3 DNA: 45 bases, framed from base 1. On the study overall, not on this receptor specifically: Between 7 and 25% of SARS-CoV-2 clonotypes were also found in SARS-CoV and/or HKU1 spike-stimulated secondary cultures, consistent with cross-reactivity. Several of the most expanded SARS-CoV-2-reactive clonotypes were found to be shared between two or all three memory subsets, suggesting intraclonal diversification.

Libraries were made using the immunoSEQ multiplex PCR assay. On the authors' methods: Repertoire overlap between subsets was quantified using the Chao-Jaccard similarity index and counts of shared clonotypes. This immuneACCESS table, as held by TCRdb, lists in-frame sequences with V and J called but not all clones. Of the missing ones, under half trace to an unresolved V gene in checked studies; the others have no known cause. The DNA gave D and trimming, while V, J and clone size come from that table. Across this sample there are more than 65,000 clones, with 83% seen only once. In total, the top ten clones hold 0.45% to 0.6% of the sample. For this clone: Its antigen remains undetermined. Base qualities are not at hand, and no much larger clone is one base apart.

The V and J segments used are TRBV11-2 and TRBJ2-7; 9 bases in between match TRBD2. Sequencing used CD4+ T cells from peripheral blood, obtained after recovery from COVID-19. This receptor was taken from a human donor who had COVID-19. The CDR3 region reads CASSAGLASSYEQYF. At the DNA level, the sequence is TGTGCCAGCAGCGCGGGACTAGCCTCGAGTTACGAGCAGTACTTC.